This T cell receptor (beta chain) derives from a study of T cells after yellow fever vaccination. The CDR3 extends over 13 amino acids. V was clipped by 3 bases and J by 7 bases, with 13 bases between them. The germline V gene encodes CDR1 DFQATT and CDR2 SNEGSKA (reference sequence). Generation of TCR cDNA used 5'RACE template switching (which added a universal primer site and UMIs). TCRdb re-derived calls from the 5' RACE reads in MiXCR, one entry per CDR3 protein. The sample holds 350,000 to 450,000 distinct CDR3 sequences, 6.2% seen once. This sample comprised PBMCs, obtained 5 days after the yellow fever booster vaccination. V is TRBV20-1 and J is TRBJ2-1, with D perhaps matching TRBD1 (5 bases). The TCR comes from a man aged 25 to 40 who received the YFV17D yellow fever vaccine. CDR3 bases: TGCAGTGCTAGTCAGGGAAAAGGTAATGAGCAGTTCTTC. As protein: CSASQGKGNEQFF.